One and the same sample provided the 22 T cell receptor beta chains below, sequenced in a study of shared clonotypes between healthy human individuals. Profiling relied on immunoSEQ multiplex PCR, and the TCRdb table lists in-frame clones only, not all of them. The sample includes some 900,000 clones, more than 75% of them seen just once. The source material was memory CD4+ T cells sorted from blood. Subset in this sample: CD45RA-negative fraction. The receptors stem from a man between 18 and 29 years old in good health.

This clone was picked up a small number of times. The chain has TRBV6-5 and TRBJ2-7, with 12 nucleotides matching TRBD2. V lost 8 bases to trimming and J lost 6 bases; unmatched junction nucleotides: 11. Germline CDR1 is MNHEY and CDR2 is SVGAGI. The CDR3 consists of 15 residues. For the CDR3, the DNA is TGTGCCAGCGCCGAGGCGACTAGCGGGAGCAGCGAGCAGTACTTC. Residues: CASAEATSGSSEQYF.

The rearrangement uses TRBV27 and TRBJ2-3, with D perhaps TRBD1 (5 bases). Germline CDR1 reads MNHEY; CDR2 reads SMNVEV (reference sequence). The CDR3 sequence is 16 residues long. With 3 bases removed from V and 0 bases from J, the gap between germline ends came to 13 bases. CDR3 DNA sequence: TGTGCCAGCAGTTTGTTCCTACAGGCTAGCACAGATACGCAGTATTTT. Translating gives CASSLFLQASTDTQYF.

The sample holds one count of this clone. The chain recombines TRBV10-1 with TRBJ2-2, with 8 bases that match TRBD1. Trimming removed 4 bases from V and 7 bases from J; junction bases left unmatched: 5. This CDR3 spans 14 amino acids. Germline values: CDR1 WNHNN, CDR2 SYGVQD (reference sequence). The CDR3 coding sequence is TGCGCCAGCAGTGGGCAGGGGGCAATCGGGGAGCTGTTTTTT. Protein sequence: CASSGQGAIGELFF.

CDR3 bases: TGTGCCAGTAGTATGGGGACAGGGGGCGTCTACGAGCAGTACTTC. Translation gives CASSMGTGGVYEQYF. The chain is built from TRBV19 and TRBJ2-7; 12 nucleotides align to TRBD1. The CDR3 runs to 15 residues. The germline V gene has CDR1 LNHDA and CDR2 SQIVND (reference sequence). V was clipped by 3 bases and J by 3 bases; unmatched bases: 3.

The genes are TRBV7-9 and TRBJ1-3; no definite D call. V was shortened by 5 bases and J by 12 bases, with 26 bases between the two germline ends. This CDR3 spans 16 amino acids. Germline CDR1 is SEHNR and CDR2 is FQNEAQ (reference sequence). CDR3 loop: CASSPPTLHSGRGIYF. In nucleotides, the CDR3 is TGTGCCAGCAGCCCTCCGACGTTACACTCTGGAAGAGGCATATATTTT.

This sequence joins TRBV20-1 and TRBJ1-1; D is unclear. V gave up 2 bases and J gave up 8 bases, with 9 bases separating them. Per the germline V gene, CDR1 is DFQATT and CDR2 is SNEGSKA (reference sequence). This CDR3 region has 11 residues. The DNA for the CDR3 is TGCAGTGCTAGACTTGAAGGAGAAGCTTTCTTT. Encoded protein: CSARLEGEAFF.

The J gene is TRBJ2-4, the V gene TRBV2; D gene ambiguous. The CDR3 totals 14 residues. Germline V gene data show CDR1 as SNHLY and CDR2 as FYNNEI. The V end was cut by 0 bases, the J end by 0 bases, with 3 bases between. The CDR3 DNA sequence: TGTGCCAGCAGTGAAGCCCGAGCCAAAAACATTCAGTACTTC. Residues: CASSEARAKNIQYF.

The CDR3 region has the DNA TGTGCCAGCAGCGTAGGACAGACCAGCTCTGGAAACACCATATATTTT. This sequence encodes CASSVGQTSSGNTIYF. This rearrangement joins TRBV9 to TRBJ1-3, with D possibly being TRBD1 (5 bases). V was clipped by 0 bases and J by 0 bases, with 10 bases between them. Germline V gives CDR1 SGDLS, CDR2 YYNGEE. The CDR3 runs to 16 residues.

J is TRBJ2-2 and V is TRBV5-4; possible D gene TRBD2, 5 bases. CDR1 is SGHNT and CDR2 is YYREEE in the germline V gene (reference sequence). This CDR3 spans 16 amino acids. Deletions cut 4 bases from V and 2 bases from J, with 15 bases between. CDR3 in amino acids: CASSLPSTGNTGELFF. Here the CDR3 DNA reads TGTGCCAGCAGCCTGCCTTCGACGGGAAACACCGGGGAGCTGTTTTTT.

The chain combines TRBV7-2 with TRBJ2-7; D gene ambiguous. Germline CDR1 and CDR2: SGHTA and FQGNSA. CDR3 length equals 13 residues. Trimming pared 6 bases from V and 0 bases from J, leaving 9 bases between. The CDR3 bases are TGTGCCAGCAGTGGGTATAACTCCTACGAGCAGTACTTC. Its protein is CASSGYNSYEQYF.

This CDR3 reads CASSIGQQGSGANVLTF. The CDR3 region has the DNA TGCGCCAGCAGCATCGGACAGCAGGGCTCTGGGGCCAACGTCCTGACTTTC. The rearrangement uses TRBV5-1 and TRBJ2-6, with a weak D call TRBD1 (6 bases). The CDR3 loop spans 17 amino acids. Germline CDR1 is SGHRS and CDR2 is YFSETQ. Trimming left V 4 bases short and J 0 bases short, with 14 bases between.

The J gene is TRBJ2-7, the V gene TRBV5-1; the match to TRBD2 covers 10 bases. V shed 0 bases, J shed 2 bases, and the junction held 8 bases outside the gene matches. The germline CDR1 and CDR2 sequences are SGHRS and YFSETQ. CDR3 size: 17 residues. CDR3 bases: TGCGCCAGCAGCTTGGAACCTAGCGGGAGTTACCCCTACGAGCAGTACTTC. This translates into CASSLEPSGSYPYEQYF.

The gene calls are TRBV5-1 and TRBJ1-4; weak D call: TRBD1 (6 bases). The V gene lost 0 bases and the J gene lost 6 bases, with 15 bases spanning the gap. Germline CDR1 and CDR2: SGHRS and YFSETQ. The CDR3 consists of 16 residues. CDR3 protein: CASSLAPGAVDEKLFF. The CDR3 DNA is TGCGCCAGCAGCTTGGCCCCGGGGGCCGTCGATGAAAAACTGTTTTTT. The full variable domain, rest sourced from reference TRBV5-1 and TRBJ1-4, is KAGVTQTPRYLIKTRGQQVTLSCSPISGHRSVSWYQQTPGQGLQFLFEYFSETQRNKGNFPGRFSGRQFSNSRSEMNVSTLELGDSALYLCASSLAPGAVDEKLFFGSGTQLSVL.

Details on this clone: Other DNA sequences within the sample encode an identical CDR3. This chain uses TRBV18 with TRBJ1-5, with 7 bases fitting TRBD1. This CDR3 spans 16 amino acids. Germline V gene data show CDR1 as KGHSH and CDR2 as LQKENI. The V segment lost 0 bases and the J segment 3 bases; nucleotides outside the gene matches: 5. CDR3 sequence (DNA): TGTGCCAGCTCACCACCCGGGCAGGGGGACAATCAGCCCCAGCATTTT. This gives the protein CASSPPGQGDNQPQHF.

The chain joins TRBV4-2 to TRBJ2-1, with 12 bases lining up with TRBD1. The ends lost 1 base at V and 9 bases at J; junction bases unmatched: 4. The CDR3 covers 15 residues. Per the germline V gene, CDR1 is LGHNA and CDR2 is YNFKEQ. The CDR3 nucleotides read TGTGCCAGCAGCCAAGCCGGGACAGGGGGCTTTGAGCAGTTCTTC. Protein sequence: CASSQAGTGGFEQFF.

V usage is TRBV5-1 and J usage is TRBJ1-2; maybe TRBD1 (6 bases). CDR1 is SGHRS and CDR2 is YFSETQ in the germline V gene. V shed 4 bases and J shed 4 bases, with 11 bases lying between them. The CDR3 is 13 residues long. CDR3 DNA sequence: TGCGCCAGCAGCGATACAGGGTTCTATGGCTACACCTTC. Amino acids: CASSDTGFYGYTF. Supplemented by reference TRBV5-1 and TRBJ1-2, the full variable domain reads KAGVTQTPRYLIKTRGQQVTLSCSPISGHRSVSWYQQTPGQGLQFLFEYFSETQRNKGNFPGRFSGRQFSNSRSEMNVSTLELGDSALYLCASSDTGFYGYTFGSGTRLTVV.

This clone was counted only a few times. V gene TRBV6-1 combines with J gene TRBJ1-5; 8 bases fit TRBD1. Trimming took 3 bases from V and 7 from J; bases not matched to a gene: 11. In germline, CDR1 is MNHNS, CDR2 SASEGT. CDR3 length: 16 residues. The CDR3 DNA reads as TGTGCCAGCAGTGACCCCCGGACAGGGAGGGGACAGCCCCAGCATTTT. Its translation: CASSDPRTGRGQPQHF.

The chain has TRBV10-1 and TRBJ2-7, with 8 bases matching TRBD1. The CDR3 is made up of 15 amino acids. The J segment lost 1 base and the V segment lost 1 base, leaving 3 bases of the junction unmatched. CDR1 is WNHNN, CDR2 SYGVQD, per germline (reference sequence). This CDR3 is CASSEWDRKSYEQYF. The CDR3 DNA follows: TGCGCCAGCAGTGAGTGGGACAGGAAATCCTACGAGCAGTACTTC.

V gene TRBV5-1 combines with J gene TRBJ2-7; D gene ambiguous. CDR3 length equals 15 residues. CDR1 is SGHRS, CDR2 YFSETQ, per germline. The germline V and J ends were trimmed by 4 bases and 1 base, with 15 bases remaining between them. CDR3 sequence: CASSPLGGRSYEQYF. The CDR3 DNA sequence: TGCGCCAGCAGCCCGTTAGGTGGGCGGTCCTACGAGCAGTACTTC.

This clone showed up many times. This sample also contains other DNA sequences that code for the same CDR3. V and J are TRBV5-4 and TRBJ1-6, with 8 bases identical to TRBD1. The CDR3 loop spans 14 amino acids. V was clipped by 0 bases and J by 10 bases; unmatched bases: 3. Germline-derived CDR1 and CDR2 are SGHNT and YYREEE (reference sequence). The CDR3 nucleotides read TGTGCCAGCAGCTTGGACAGGGGGAACTCACCCCTCCACTTT. Translated: CASSLDRGNSPLHF.

V and J are TRBV5-1 and TRBJ1-5; D gene uncertain. Germline V lookup: CDR1 SGHRS, CDR2 YFSETQ. The CDR3 spans 13 residues. Trimming removed 3 bases from V and 4 bases from J, with 8 bases in between. The CDR3 protein is CASSSESNQPQHF. CDR3 nucleotide sequence: TGCGCCAGCAGCTCAGAATCGAATCAGCCCCAGCATTTT.

The rearrangement uses TRBV7-2 and TRBJ2-6; no clear D gene. The CDR3 has 17 residues. Trimming shortened V by 5 bases and J by 0 bases, and 14 bases separated the two germline ends. Germline CDR1 and CDR2: SGHTA and FQGNSA. CDR3 amino acids: CASSLRSTLSGANVLTF. Here the CDR3 DNA reads TGTGCCAGCAGCCTCCGAAGTACTCTCTCTGGGGCCAACGTCCTGACTTTC.